Below, 16 T cell receptor beta chains from the same sample are listed, as sequenced in a study of blood T cell repertoires in COVID-19. The assay was immunoSEQ multiplex PCR, and TCRdb's table has in-frame clones only and misses some. Of some 180,000 clones listed, approximately 80% are singletons. Specimen: peripheral blood. These receptors were obtained from a woman between 40 and 50 years old with COVID-19, enrolled during active disease.

This clone has just one count. The chain carries TRBV27 and TRBJ2-7; 8 bases map to TRBD1. Germline lookup yields CDR1 MNHEY and CDR2 SMNVEV (reference sequence). J gave up 2 bases and V 6 bases, and 6 bases lay outside the gene matches. This CDR3 contains 14 residues. The CDR3: CASRTPGQAYEQYF. The CDR3 DNA is TGTGCCAGCAGAACCCCGGGACAGGCCTACGAGCAGTACTTC.

The J gene is TRBJ2-1, the V gene TRBV28, with 7 bases fitting TRBD2. The V segment lost 3 bases and the J segment 6 bases; nucleotides outside the gene matches: 5. Germline V lookup: CDR1 MDHEN, CDR2 SYDVKM. The length of the CDR3 is 14 residues. The CDR3 here is CASSLTSLANEQFF. The CDR3 DNA follows: TGTGCCAGCAGTTTGACTAGCCTGGCCAATGAGCAGTTCTTC.

This clone came up a few times. The chain combines TRBV7-2 with TRBJ1-5, with a tentative D call TRBD1 (6 bases). Germline V gives CDR1 SGHTA, CDR2 FQGNSA. The CDR3 runs 16 residues. Trimming pared 1 base from V and 6 bases from J, leaving 16 bases between. The DNA for the CDR3 is TGTGCCAGCAGCTTAGGAGTGGGGGCGCGAAGTCAGCCCCAGCATTTT. Translating gives CASSLGVGARSQPQHF. The variable domain in full, completed from reference TRBV7-2 and TRBJ1-5, reads GAGVSQSPSNKVTEKGKDVELRCDPISGHTALYWYRQSLGQGLEFLIYFQGNSAPDKSGLPSDRFSAERTGGSVSTLTIQRTQQEDSAVYLCASSLGVGARSQPQHFGDGTRLSIL.

J is TRBJ2-6 and V is TRBV7-9; 8 positions match TRBD1. The CDR3 is made up of 16 amino acids. The V and J ends lost 5 bases and 3 bases, in that order; junction bases with no gene match: 6. CDR1 and CDR2 from the germline V gene are SEHNR and FQNEAQ (reference sequence). CDR3: CASSGIQGVGANVLTF. CDR3 bases: TGTGCCAGCAGCGGAATACAGGGGGTTGGGGCCAACGTCCTGACTTTC.

V usage is TRBV10-1 and J usage is TRBJ2-6, with 12 bases that match TRBD1. The CDR3 totals 19 residues. V lost 7 bases to trimming and J lost 1 base; unmatched junction nucleotides: 11. Germline values: CDR1 WNHNN, CDR2 SYGVQD (reference sequence). CDR3 sequence (DNA): TGCGCCAGCAAGCCGCCGGGACAGGGGGCGCGATCTGGGGCCAACGTCCTGACTTTC. This encodes CASKPPGQGARSGANVLTF.

CDR3 DNA: TGTGCCAGTACCCCAGGAGGGGGAAACACCATATATTTT. Protein product: CASTPGGGNTIYF. The genes are TRBV19 and TRBJ1-3; D gene ambiguous. The CDR3 is made up of 13 amino acids. Trimming pared 7 bases from V and 4 bases from J, leaving 11 bases between. The germline CDR1 and CDR2 sequences are LNHDA and SQIVND (reference sequence).

The genes are TRBV6-4 and TRBJ2-1; 14 bases fit TRBD2. After removal of 2 bases from V and 0 bases from J, the junction contained 0 bases not matched to a gene. CDR1 and CDR2 (germline): MRHNA, SNTAGT. This CDR3 comprises 17 residues. Written as DNA, the CDR3 is TGTGCCAGCAGTGACGGGACTAGCGGGAGCTCCTACAATGAGCAGTTCTTC. This codes for CASSDGTSGSSYNEQFF.

This chain links TRBV19 with TRBJ2-1; 9 bases fit TRBD1. CDR3 size: 16 residues. The J segment lost 7 bases and the V segment lost 2 bases, leaving 9 bases of the junction unmatched. Per the germline V gene, CDR1 is LNHDA and CDR2 is SQIVND (reference sequence). In DNA form, the CDR3 reads TGTGCCAGTAGTATAACGTCCGGGACAGGGAGTAATGAGCAGTTCTTC. It translates to CASSITSGTGSNEQFF.

The chain couples TRBV24-1 to TRBJ2-4, with D perhaps matching TRBD2 (5 bases). Trimming took off 9 bases at V and 8 bases at J, with 19 bases between the two ends. The CDR3 has 14 residues. CDR1 KGHDR and CDR2 SFDVKD come from the germline V gene. The CDR3 here is CATGGKGLEDIQYF. Written as DNA, the CDR3 is TGTGCCACCGGAGGCAAGGGTCTAGAAGACATTCAGTACTTC.

V and J are TRBV4-1 and TRBJ1-4; 7 bases match TRBD1. CDR3 length equals 13 residues. Trimming cost V 2 bases and J 7 bases; bases outside gene matches: 1. Germline V gene sequence: CDR1 MGHRA, CDR2 YSYEKL. This CDR3 reads CASSQNRGEKLFF. The CDR3 bases are TGCGCCAGCAGCCAAAACAGGGGTGAAAAACTGTTTTTT.

The genes are TRBV5-1 and TRBJ1-2; D is possibly TRBD1 (6 bases). The V end was cut by 4 bases, the J end by 6 bases, with 19 bases between. The CDR3 spans 15 residues. From germline, CDR1 is SGHRS and CDR2 YFSETQ. This CDR3 is CASSRDNTGFDGYTF. The CDR3 nucleotides read TGCGCCAGCAGCAGAGATAATACAGGGTTCGATGGCTACACCTTC.

The gene calls are TRBV5-6 and TRBJ1-3, with D unresolved. This CDR3 is built from 16 residues. V lost 0 bases, J lost 1 base, and 11 bases lay in between. Germline CDR1 and CDR2: SGHDT and YYEEEE. CDR3 protein: CASSLGLTASGNTIYF. The CDR3 nucleotides read TGTGCCAGCAGCTTGGGTCTTACTGCATCTGGAAACACCATATATTTT.

The chain is built from TRBV27 and TRBJ1-4; D is undetermined. The CDR3 consists of 14 residues. Trimming shortened V by 3 bases and J by 7 bases, and 12 bases separated the two germline ends. Germline loops: CDR1 MNHEY, CDR2 SMNVEV (reference sequence). CDR3 in DNA: TGTGCCAGCAGTTTCGGGCGGGTGGGTGAAAAACTGTTTTTT. Its translation is CASSFGRVGEKLFF. Full variable domain (rest looked up from reference TRBV27 and TRBJ1-4): EAQVTQNPRYLITVTGKKLTVTCSQNMNHEYMSWYRQDPGLGLRQIYYSMNVEVTDKGDVPEGYKVSRKEKRNFPLILESPSPNQTSLYFCASSFGRVGEKLFFGSGTQLSVL.

The chain employs TRBV5-6 and TRBJ2-3, with 9 bases lining up with TRBD2. CDR1 is SGHDT and CDR2 is YYEEEE in the germline V gene. The CDR3 has 19 residues. Germline trimming cut 1 base from V and 0 bases from J; bases unmatched to any gene: 12. This CDR3 is CASSLLASGGSTSTDTQYF. DNA for the CDR3: TGTGCCAGCAGCTTGCTTGCCAGCGGGGGGAGTACTAGCACAGATACGCAGTATTTT.

CDR3 in amino acids: CASSSDRSQPQHF. The CDR3 DNA is TGTGCCAGCAGTTCGGACAGGAGCCAGCCCCAGCATTTT. The rearrangement uses TRBV7-6 and TRBJ1-5; 7 positions agree with TRBD1. The trim removed 6 bases at V and 7 bases at J, leaving 6 bases unmatched. The germline gives CDR1 SGHVS, CDR2 FNYEAQ. The length of the CDR3 is 13 residues.

The V call is TRBV6-2 or TRBV6-3, the J call TRBJ2-7; 8 bases fit TRBD2. Germline-derived CDR1 and CDR2 are MNHEY and SVGEGT. The V and J ends lost 0 bases and 0 bases, in that order; junction bases with no gene match: 7. The CDR3 contains 17 residues. The CDR3 loop reads CASSYSVLRGGSYEQYF. CDR3 nucleotides: TGTGCCAGCAGTTACTCTGTACTCCGGGGGGGCTCCTACGAGCAGTACTTC.